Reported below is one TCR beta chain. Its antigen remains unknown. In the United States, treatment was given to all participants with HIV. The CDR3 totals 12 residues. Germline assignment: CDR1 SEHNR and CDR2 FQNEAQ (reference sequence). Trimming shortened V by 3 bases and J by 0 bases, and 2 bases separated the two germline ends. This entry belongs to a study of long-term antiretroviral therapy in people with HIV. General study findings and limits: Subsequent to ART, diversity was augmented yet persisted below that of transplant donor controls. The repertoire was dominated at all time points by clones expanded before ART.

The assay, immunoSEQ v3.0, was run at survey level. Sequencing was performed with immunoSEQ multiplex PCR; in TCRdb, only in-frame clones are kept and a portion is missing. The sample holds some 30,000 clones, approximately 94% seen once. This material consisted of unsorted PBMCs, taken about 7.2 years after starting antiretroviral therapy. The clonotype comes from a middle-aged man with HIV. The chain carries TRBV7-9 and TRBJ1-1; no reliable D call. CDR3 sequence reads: CASSFMNTEAFF. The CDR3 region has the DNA TGTGCCAGCAGCTTCATGAACACTGAAGCTTTCTTT.